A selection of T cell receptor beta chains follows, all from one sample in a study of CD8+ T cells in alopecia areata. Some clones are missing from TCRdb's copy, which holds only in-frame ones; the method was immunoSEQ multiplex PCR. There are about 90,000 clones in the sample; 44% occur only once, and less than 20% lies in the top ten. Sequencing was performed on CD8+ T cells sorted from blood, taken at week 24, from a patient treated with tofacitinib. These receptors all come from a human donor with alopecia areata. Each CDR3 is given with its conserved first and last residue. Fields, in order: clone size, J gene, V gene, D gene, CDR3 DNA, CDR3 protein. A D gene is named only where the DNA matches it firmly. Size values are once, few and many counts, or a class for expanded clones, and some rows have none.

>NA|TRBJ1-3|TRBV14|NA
TGTGCCAGCAGCCAAGATAGCACCTACTCTGGAAACACCATATATTTT
CASSQDSTYSGNTIYF
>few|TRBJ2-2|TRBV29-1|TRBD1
TGCAGCGGGACAGGGAAGACCGGGGAGCTGTTTTTT
CSGTGKTGELFF
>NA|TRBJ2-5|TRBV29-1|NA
TGCAGCGTTGTAGGTACAGTGGAGACCCAGTACTTC
CSVVGTVETQYF
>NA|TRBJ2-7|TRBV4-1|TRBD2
TGCGCCAGCGCGGCGGGAGGTCGAGGCGAGCAGTACTTC
CASAAGGRGEQYF
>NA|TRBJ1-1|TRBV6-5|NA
TGTGCCAGCACCCCCATAGGGAGCACTGAAGCTTTCTTT
CASTPIGSTEAFF
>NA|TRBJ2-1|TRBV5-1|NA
TGCGCCAGCAGCTATGAAACGGGAGACGAGCAGTTCTTC
CASSYETGDEQFF
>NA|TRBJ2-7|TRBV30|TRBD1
TGTGCCTGGAGGGACAGGGGCCCGACCCTCTACGAGCAGTACTTC
CAWRDRGPTLYEQYF
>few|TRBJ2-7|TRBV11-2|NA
TGTGCCAGCAGCCTTGGGACTGGCTACGAGCAGTACTTC
CASSLGTGYEQYF
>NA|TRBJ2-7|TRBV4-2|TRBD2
TGTGCCAGCAGCCCGAAAAGAGCGGGAGTCGGCGAGCAGTACTTC
CASSPKRAGVGEQYF
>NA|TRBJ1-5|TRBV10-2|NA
TGCGCCAGCAGTGACTTCAATCAGCCCCAGCATTTT
CASSDFNQPQHF
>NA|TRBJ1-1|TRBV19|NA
TGTGCCAGCGGGCCCGGACAGGAAGCTTTCTTT
CASGPGQEAFF
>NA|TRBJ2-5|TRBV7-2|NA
TGTGCCAGCAGCTTAGGGGGGGATGAGACCCAGTACTTC
CASSLGGDETQYF
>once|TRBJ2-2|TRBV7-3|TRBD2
TGTGCCAGCAGCCAGGGACTAGCGGGAGGTCTAGCCGGGGAGCTGTTTTTT
CASSQGLAGGLAGELFF